This is a list of T cell receptor beta chains from one sample in a study of blood T cell repertoires in COVID-19. Assay: immunoSEQ multiplex PCR; the TCRdb copy retains only in-frame clones and omits some. The sample holds 90,000 or so clones; about 87% are singletons and the top ten take over 0.95%. Sequencing input: peripheral blood. The source of these receptors is a human donor in a cohort sampled during active COVID-19. The conserved cysteine and the conserved F or W are not part of the CDR3 here.

TRBV14,TRBJ2-1,ASSQPTGGIYNEQF
TRBV27,TRBJ2-3,ASSYGLTTDTQY
TRBV28,TRBJ2-3,ATTSGGRTDTQY
TRBV3-1/TRBV3-2,TRBJ2-7,ASSQDPAWAGGYEQY
TRBV7-9,TRBJ1-2,ASSYGGSYGYT
TRBV19,TRBJ1-5,ASSIKQGANQPQH
TRBV2,TRBJ1-5,ASSERGDSNQPQH
TRBV7-8,TRBJ2-1,ASSLSPERQF
TRBV3-1/TRBV3-2,TRBJ1-3,ASSPQVVGGNTIY
TRBV9,TRBJ1-2,ASSVDRLGNYGYT
TRBV28,TRBJ1-5,ASSQTQGAGNQPQH